Sequencing of this TCR beta chain was carried out in a study of CD8 T cells in ankylosing spondylitis. This clonotype is a singleton in its sample. This may come from a read error, since a much larger clone is one base off. Per the germline V gene, CDR1 is ENHRY and CDR2 is SYGVKD. This CDR3 is 12 amino acids long. TCRdb itself ran the 5' RACE reads through MiXCR, one entry per CDR3 protein. The sample consists of around 160,000 distinct CDR3 sequences, around a tenth of them appearing once. The material sequenced was blood, either unsorted or a sorted T cell fraction (not recorded which). This TCR was sampled from a male donor with ankylosing spondylitis or in good health (not recorded which). The chain uses TRBV10-3 and TRBJ2-1; no firm D call. The chain's CDR3 is CTISVADNEQFF. The CDR3 nucleotides read TGTACCATCAGTGTGGCCGACAATGAGCAGTTCTTC.